There are many counts of the clone carrying this T cell receptor beta chain. Its cognate antigen is unknown. This CDR3 region has 12 residues. From germline, CDR1 is MGHDK and CDR2 SYGVNS. V lost 3 bases to trimming and J lost 2 bases, with 5 bases between them. This entry is derived from a study of blood T cells in healthy people across ages. Findings and caveats of the study: The study found more naive CD4+ cells and higher diversity in long-lived than aged donors. While age rose, TCR beta diversity per million T cells dropped in a roughly linear way.

The use of a sample-barcoded 5' primer and a J-beta primer mix characterized a second PCR of roughly 6 to 11 cycles. TCRdb re-analysed the 5' RACE reads in MiXCR, keeping a single row per CDR3 protein. Of hundreds of thousands of distinct CDR3 sequences in the sample, around 43% were seen once. The sequence derives from a man in his fifties or sixties in good health. The sample consisted of blood. The chain recombines TRBV25-1 with TRBJ2-7; D is undetermined. DNA of the CDR3: TGTGCCAGCAGTGATACTACCTACGAGCAGTACTTC. Amino acids: CASSDTTYEQYF.